The 18 T cell receptor beta chains presented below share a single source sample, sequenced in a study of blood T cell repertoires in COVID-19. Sequencing used immunoSEQ multiplex PCR; TCRdb keeps in-frame clones, though not all of them. This table holds a few hundred thousand clones, 80% to 90% found once. The source material was PBMCs or T cells enriched from blood (not recorded which). Receptors originate from a man aged 25 to 40 who had recovered from COVID-19.

This sequence joins TRBV9 and TRBJ2-2; possible D gene TRBD1, 5 bases. In germline, CDR1 is SGDLS, CDR2 YYNGEE. The V gene lost 2 bases and the J gene lost 7 bases, with 15 bases spanning the gap. The CDR3 totals 15 residues. This chain's CDR3 is CASSVLDTVSGELFF. In nucleotides, the CDR3 is TGTGCCAGCAGCGTTTTGGACACAGTGAGCGGGGAGCTGTTTTTT. Supplemented by reference TRBV9 and TRBJ2-2, the full variable domain reads DSGVTQTPKHLITATGQRVTLRCSPRSGDLSVYWYQQSLDQGLQFLIQYYNGEERAKGNILERFSAQQFPDLHSELNLSSLELGDSALYFCASSVLDTVSGELFFGEGSRLTVL.

Only one count was recorded for this clone. The rearrangement uses TRBV9 and TRBJ1-2; possibly TRBD1 for D (5 bases). CDR3 length: 14 residues. Trimming cost V 0 bases and J 8 bases, with 14 bases left between them. CDR1 SGDLS and CDR2 YYNGEE come from the germline V gene. CDR3 sequence (DNA): TGTGCCAGCAGCGTAGCTCTACAGGCGCGAGGCTACACCTTC. Amino acid sequence: CASSVALQARGYTF.

The rearrangement links TRBV5-1 to TRBJ2-3; no definite D call. The CDR3 is 13 amino acids. The V gene's germline CDR1 is SGHRS and CDR2 YFSETQ. The ends were cut back, 4 bases at V and 5 bases at J, with 11 bases in the middle. The CDR3 DNA reads TGCGCCAGCAGCCCCCAACCGGGAGATACGCAGTATTTT. This translates into CASSPQPGDTQYF.

The chain joins TRBV28 to TRBJ1-1, with D possibly matching TRBD1 (5 bases). The CDR3 spans 11 residues. Deletions cut 8 bases from V and 11 bases from J, with 15 bases between. Per the germline V gene, CDR1 is MDHEN and CDR2 is SYDVKM. CDR3 in amino acids: CASGAGFWAFF. CDR3 in DNA: TGTGCCAGCGGGGCGGGGTTTTGGGCTTTCTTT.

This rearrangement joins TRBV14 to TRBJ1-2; a weak D match, TRBD1 (5 bases). Germline V gives CDR1 SGHDN, CDR2 FVKESK. The CDR3 consists of 13 residues. V lost 4 bases and J 7 bases, leaving 13 bases between the germline ends. CDR3 sequence (DNA): TGTGCCAGCAGCCCCCCAGGGTTAGGTGGCTACACCTTC. This sequence encodes CASSPPGLGGYTF.

As regards this clone: Distinct nucleotide sequences in the sample also encode this CDR3. V and J are TRBV28 and TRBJ2-3, with 11 bases fitting TRBD2. The CDR3 extends over 15 amino acids. Germline values: CDR1 MDHEN, CDR2 SYDVKM. Trimming took 2 bases from V and 5 from J; bases not matched to a gene: 3. This CDR3 is CASSLLAGGLDTQYF. DNA of the CDR3: TGTGCCAGCAGTTTACTAGCGGGAGGCTTAGATACGCAGTATTTT.

This chain uses TRBV7-6 with TRBJ1-1; D unresolved. Germline lookup yields CDR1 SGHVS and CDR2 FNYEAQ. This CDR3 contains 13 residues. The germline V and J ends were trimmed by 2 bases and 1 base, with 5 bases remaining between them. The CDR3 region has the DNA TGTGCCAGCAGCTTATCGGGGAACACTGAAGCTTTCTTT. The encoded protein is CASSLSGNTEAFF.

This sequence joins TRBV30 and TRBJ2-1, with TRBD1 matching over 8 bases. There are 13 residues in the CDR3. The V segment lost 6 bases and the J segment 8 bases; nucleotides outside the gene matches: 9. The germline gives CDR1 GTSNPN, CDR2 SVGIG (reference sequence). The CDR3 protein is CACDGQGIHEQFF. CDR3 coding DNA: TGTGCCTGCGACGGACAGGGTATACATGAGCAGTTCTTC.

The chain is built from TRBV7-2 and TRBJ2-1; 8 bases map to TRBD2. Trimming cost V 8 bases and J 4 bases; bases outside gene matches: 13. The CDR3 runs 16 residues. Germline V gives CDR1 SGHTA, CDR2 FQGNSA. CDR3 residues: CASLKHSSGPYNEQFF. Written as DNA, the CDR3 is TGTGCCAGCCTAAAACACTCTAGCGGGCCATACAATGAGCAGTTCTTC.

This clone appeared once. The CDR3 protein is CASSLAGTYNEQFF. CDR3 DNA: TGTGCCAGCAGTCTAGCGGGCACTTACAATGAGCAGTTCTTC. The rearrangement links TRBV7-9 to TRBJ2-1, with 8 bases matching TRBD2. Trimming cost V 6 bases and J 4 bases; bases outside gene matches: 5. In germline, CDR1 is SEHNR, CDR2 FQNEAQ (reference sequence). The CDR3 has 14 residues.

The genes are TRBV28 and TRBJ2-3; TRBD2 aligns across 7 bases. This CDR3 spans 15 amino acids. V shed 3 bases, J shed 0 bases, and the junction held 3 bases outside the gene matches. Germline-derived CDR1 and CDR2 are MDHEN and SYDVKM. DNA of the CDR3: TGTGCCAGCAGTTTTACTAGCGTCAGCACAGATACGCAGTATTTT. Its protein is CASSFTSVSTDTQYF.

The chain joins TRBV5-1 to TRBJ1-4, with 8 bases fitting TRBD1. Trimming at V came to 4 bases and at J to 8 bases, leaving 16 bases not matched to a gene. Per the germline V gene, CDR1 is SGHRS and CDR2 is YFSETQ. CDR3 length: 17 amino acids. The CDR3 loop reads CASSPDRVGWSDEKLFF. CDR3 sequence (DNA): TGCGCCAGCAGCCCGGACAGGGTTGGGTGGTCTGACGAAAAACTGTTTTTT. Together with reference TRBV5-1 and TRBJ1-4, the CDR3 gives the full variable domain: KAGVTQTPRYLIKTRGQQVTLSCSPISGHRSVSWYQQTPGQGLQFLFEYFSETQRNKGNFPGRFSGRQFSNSRSEMNVSTLELGDSALYLCASSPDRVGWSDEKLFFGSGTQLSVL.

CDR3 loop: CASSPGTGKKPQHF. The CDR3 coding sequence is TGTGCCAGCAGTCCCGGGACAGGGAAAAAGCCCCAGCATTTT. The chain couples TRBV7-8 to TRBJ1-5, with 9 bases identical to TRBD1. This CDR3 is built from 14 residues. Trimming removed 6 bases from V and 8 bases from J; junction bases left unmatched: 8. CDR1 is SGHVS, CDR2 FQNEAQ, per germline.

This clone was recorded a few times. The chain carries TRBV6-6 and TRBJ2-1; 8 nucleotides match TRBD2. CDR1 is MNHNY and CDR2 is SVGAGI in the germline V gene (reference sequence). The CDR3 totals 15 residues. Unmatched junction bases numbered 9, after V lost 6 bases and J lost 5 bases. CDR3 loop: CASRKRGLDNNEQFF. CDR3 DNA: TGTGCCAGCAGGAAACGGGGACTAGACAACAATGAGCAGTTCTTC.

The V call is TRBV15, the J call TRBJ2-5; D is perhaps TRBD2 (5 bases). In germline, CDR1 is LNHNV, CDR2 YYDKDF (reference sequence). The CDR3 length is 15 residues. V shed 5 bases and J shed 5 bases, with 18 bases lying between them. CDR3 in amino acids: CATSASSVGLETQYF. The CDR3 nucleotides are TGTGCCACCAGCGCCAGTAGCGTCGGTCTGGAGACCCAGTACTTC.

The chain couples TRBV10-3 to TRBJ2-1, with 11 nucleotides matching TRBD2. The CDR3 runs to 16 residues. The V and J ends lost 5 bases and 2 bases, in that order; junction bases with no gene match: 5. Germline CDR1 ENHRY, CDR2 SYGVKD. CDR3: CAISRGTSGTYNEQFF. The CDR3 coding sequence is TGTGCCATCAGTAGAGGGACTAGCGGTACCTACAATGAGCAGTTCTTC.

The chain recombines TRBV2 with TRBJ2-7, with 8 bases lining up with TRBD1. Trimming cost V 8 bases and J 3 bases; bases outside gene matches: 6. Looked up from germline, CDR1 is SNHLY and CDR2 is FYNNEI. The CDR3 length is 13 residues. The CDR3 protein is CASEGGTGYEQYF. CDR3 bases: TGTGCCAGCGAAGGGGGGACAGGCTACGAGCAGTACTTC. The variable domain in full, completed from reference TRBV2 and TRBJ2-7, reads EPEVTQTPSHQVTQMGQEVILRCVPISNHLYFYWYRQILGQKVEFLVSFYNNEISEKSEIFDDQFSVERPDGSNFTLKIRSTKLEDSAMYFCASEGGTGYEQYFGPGTRLTVT.

Only one count was recorded for this clone. The chain is built from TRBV6-2 or TRBV6-3 and TRBJ2-5; no firm D call. Trimming took 0 bases from V and 5 from J, leaving 13 bases between them. Germline V gene lookup returns CDR1 MNHEY and CDR2 SVGEGT. The CDR3 runs 15 residues. The CDR3: CASSYSKSRRETQYF. The CDR3 region has the DNA TGTGCCAGCAGTTACTCGAAGTCTAGAAGGGAGACCCAGTACTTC.